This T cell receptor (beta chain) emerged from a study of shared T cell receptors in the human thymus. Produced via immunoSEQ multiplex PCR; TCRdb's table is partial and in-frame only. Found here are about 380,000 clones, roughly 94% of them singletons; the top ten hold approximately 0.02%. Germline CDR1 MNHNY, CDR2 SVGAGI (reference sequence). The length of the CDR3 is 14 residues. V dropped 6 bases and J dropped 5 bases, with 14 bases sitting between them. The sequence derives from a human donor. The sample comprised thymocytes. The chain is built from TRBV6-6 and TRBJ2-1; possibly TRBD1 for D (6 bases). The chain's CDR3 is CASSLGGTDNEQFF. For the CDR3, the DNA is TGTGCCAGCAGCCTAGGGGGTACGGACAATGAGCAGTTCTTC.